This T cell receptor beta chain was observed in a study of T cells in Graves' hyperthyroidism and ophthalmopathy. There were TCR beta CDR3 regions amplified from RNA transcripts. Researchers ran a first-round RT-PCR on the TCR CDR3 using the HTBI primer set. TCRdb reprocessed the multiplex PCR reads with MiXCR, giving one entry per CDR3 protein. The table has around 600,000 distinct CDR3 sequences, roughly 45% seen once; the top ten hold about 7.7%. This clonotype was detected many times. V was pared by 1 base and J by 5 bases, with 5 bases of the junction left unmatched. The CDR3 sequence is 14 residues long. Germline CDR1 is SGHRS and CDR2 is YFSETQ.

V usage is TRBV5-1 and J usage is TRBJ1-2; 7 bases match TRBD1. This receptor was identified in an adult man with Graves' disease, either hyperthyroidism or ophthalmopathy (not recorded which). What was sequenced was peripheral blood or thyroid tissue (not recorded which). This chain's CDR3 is CASSLWDSLYGYTF. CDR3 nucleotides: TGCGCCAGCAGCTTGTGGGACAGTCTATATGGCTACACCTTC.